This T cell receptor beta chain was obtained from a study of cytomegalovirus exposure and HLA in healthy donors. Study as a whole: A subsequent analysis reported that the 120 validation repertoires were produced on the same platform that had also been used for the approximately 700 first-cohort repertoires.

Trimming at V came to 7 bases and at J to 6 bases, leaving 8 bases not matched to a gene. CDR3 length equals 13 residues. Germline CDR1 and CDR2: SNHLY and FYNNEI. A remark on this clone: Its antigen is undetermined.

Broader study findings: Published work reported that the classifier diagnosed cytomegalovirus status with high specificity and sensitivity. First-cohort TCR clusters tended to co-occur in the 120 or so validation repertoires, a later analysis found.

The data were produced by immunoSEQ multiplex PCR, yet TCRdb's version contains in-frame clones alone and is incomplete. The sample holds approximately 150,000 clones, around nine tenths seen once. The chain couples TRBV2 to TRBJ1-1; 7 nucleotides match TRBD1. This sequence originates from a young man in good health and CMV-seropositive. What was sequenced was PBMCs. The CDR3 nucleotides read TGTGCCAGCATTGAGGGGGCGGTATCTGAAGCTTTCTTT. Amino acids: CASIEGAVSEAFF.